This T cell receptor (beta chain) appears in the sequencing data of a study of blood T cell repertoires in COVID-19. Study-wide background: The United States, Italy and Spain supplied acute and convalescent COVID-19 samples.

Germline values: CDR1 SGHNT, CDR2 YYREEE (reference sequence). The CDR3 totals 14 residues. V gave up 3 bases and J gave up 5 bases; unmatched junction bases: 8. TCRdb's table, derived via immunoSEQ multiplex PCR, lists solely in-frame clones and lacks some. The sample lists about 150,000 clones; roughly nine tenths were seen once. The sample consisted of PBMCs or T cells enriched from blood (not recorded which). The receptor was derived from a woman in her forties who had been exposed to COVID-19. The V and J genes are TRBV5-4 and TRBJ2-7, with 7 bases fitting TRBD1. The CDR3 DNA follows: TGTGCCAGCAGCTCTGGACAGGTTCGAAACGAGCAGTACTTC. Protein sequence: CASSSGQVRNEQYF.